The rows below give T cell receptor beta chains drawn from one sample of a study of cytomegalovirus exposure and HLA in healthy donors. Sequencing was performed with immunoSEQ multiplex PCR; in TCRdb, only in-frame clones are kept and a portion is missing. Among approximately 140,000 clones listed, around 72% were seen once. Sequenced input: PBMCs. The receptors here all came from a woman in her forties in good health and CMV-seronegative. The CDR3 runs from the conserved cysteine through the conserved F or W. The order of the fields is CDR3 protein, CDR3 DNA, D gene, V gene, clone size, J gene. A D gene is named only where the DNA matches it firmly. Only part of the rows carry a size: once, few, many, or a class if the clone is expanded.

CDR3: CASSVAAENTEAFF
DNA: TGTGCCAGCAGCGTAGCGGCGGAGAACACTGAAGCTTTCTTT
D: NA
V: TRBV9
size: NA
J: TRBJ1-1

CDR3: CASLSGDGNSPLHF
DNA: TGTGCCTCGTTGTCAGGGGATGGGAATTCACCCCTCCACTTT
D: NA
V: TRBV30
size: few
J: TRBJ1-6

CDR3: CASSSDYATSETEAFF
DNA: TGTGCCAGCAGCTCCGATTACGCCACCTCCGAAACAGAAGCTTTCTTT
D: NA
V: TRBV11-2
size: NA
J: TRBJ1-1

CDR3: CASSVALGTRSGNTIYF
DNA: TGTGCCAGCAGCGTAGCTTTGGGGACTAGAAGTGGAAACACCATATATTTT
D: NA
V: TRBV9
size: once
J: TRBJ1-3

CDR3: CASSVGLARGETQYF
DNA: TGTGCCAGCAGCGTGGGGCTAGCTAGGGGGGAGACCCAGTACTTC
D: NA
V: TRBV5-5
size: few
J: TRBJ2-5

CDR3: CASSLRLAGYEQYF
DNA: TGTGCCAGCAGTTTAAGACTAGCGGGCTACGAGCAGTACTTC
D: TRBD2
V: TRBV28
size: NA
J: TRBJ2-7

CDR3: CASSSAKLIRDRARMSTF
DNA: TGTGCCAGCAGTTCAGCCAAGCTCATCCGGGACAGGGCGAGGATGAGCACCTTC
D: TRBD1
V: TRBV28
size: NA
J: TRBJ1-2

CDR3: CASSPQGSTNTGELFF
DNA: TGTGCCAGCTCACCTCAGGGCAGCACGAACACCGGGGAGCTGTTTTTT
D: NA
V: TRBV18
size: NA
J: TRBJ2-2

CDR3: CASSPQVAYNEQFF
DNA: TGCGCCAGCAGTCCACAGGTCGCCTACAATGAGCAGTTCTTC
D: NA
V: TRBV5-1
size: NA
J: TRBJ2-1

CDR3: CASSSTLRTSATIEELFF
DNA: TGTGCCAGCAGCTCCACACTTCGGACTAGCGCCACTATCGAGGAGCTGTTTTTT
D: TRBD2
V: TRBV7-8
size: NA
J: TRBJ2-2

CDR3: CASSLPRQGQGGGNTIYF
DNA: TGTGCCAGCAGCTTACCCCGTCAGGGACAGGGAGGGGGAAACACCATATATTTT
D: TRBD1
V: TRBV28
size: NA
J: TRBJ1-3

CDR3: CSANRGGYTF
DNA: TGCAGTGCTAACAGGGGAGGCTACACCTTC
D: TRBD1
V: TRBV20-1
size: NA
J: TRBJ1-2

CDR3: CASSEGTGSYGYTF
DNA: TGTGCCAGCAGTGAAGGGACAGGCAGCTATGGCTACACCTTC
D: TRBD1
V: TRBV6-1
size: NA
J: TRBJ1-2

CDR3: CASSGTGAGNTIYF
DNA: TGTGCCAGCAGCGGGACAGGGGCTGGAAACACCATATATTTT
D: TRBD1
V: TRBV7-9
size: NA
J: TRBJ1-3

CDR3: CASSVGPGGRVETQYF
DNA: TGCGCCAGCAGCGTAGGCCCGGGGGGCCGGGTTGAGACCCAGTACTTC
D: NA
V: TRBV5-1
size: NA
J: TRBJ2-5

CDR3: CASRSLGNTGELFF
DNA: TGCGCCAGCAGATCTCTAGGGAACACCGGGGAGCTGTTTTTT
D: NA
V: TRBV5-1
size: NA
J: TRBJ2-2

CDR3: CASSTTGDNTEAFF
DNA: TGTGCCAGCAGTACGACAGGGGATAACACTGAAGCTTTCTTT
D: TRBD1
V: TRBV27
size: NA
J: TRBJ1-1

CDR3: CASSLTGDEGNTIYF
DNA: TGCGCCAGCAGCCTCACAGGGGACGAAGGAAACACCATATATTTT
D: TRBD1
V: TRBV5-1
size: NA
J: TRBJ1-3

CDR3: CASSDGTGTGNTIYF
DNA: TGTGCCAGCAGTGACGGGACAGGGACTGGAAACACCATATATTTT
D: TRBD1
V: TRBV2
size: NA
J: TRBJ1-3

CDR3: CASSQSVTGYTEAFF
DNA: TGTGCCAGCAGCCAATCTGTGACAGGTTACACTGAAGCTTTCTTT
D: NA
V: TRBV16
size: NA
J: TRBJ1-1

CDR3: CASSERGSEQYF
DNA: TGTGCCAGCAGCGAGAGGGGGTCGGAGCAGTACTTC
D: NA
V: TRBV11-2
size: NA
J: TRBJ2-7

CDR3: CASSVSGLAGTGEQFF
DNA: TGTGCCAGCAGTGTCTCGGGACTAGCAGGAACTGGTGAGCAGTTCTTC
D: TRBD2
V: TRBV2
size: few
J: TRBJ2-1